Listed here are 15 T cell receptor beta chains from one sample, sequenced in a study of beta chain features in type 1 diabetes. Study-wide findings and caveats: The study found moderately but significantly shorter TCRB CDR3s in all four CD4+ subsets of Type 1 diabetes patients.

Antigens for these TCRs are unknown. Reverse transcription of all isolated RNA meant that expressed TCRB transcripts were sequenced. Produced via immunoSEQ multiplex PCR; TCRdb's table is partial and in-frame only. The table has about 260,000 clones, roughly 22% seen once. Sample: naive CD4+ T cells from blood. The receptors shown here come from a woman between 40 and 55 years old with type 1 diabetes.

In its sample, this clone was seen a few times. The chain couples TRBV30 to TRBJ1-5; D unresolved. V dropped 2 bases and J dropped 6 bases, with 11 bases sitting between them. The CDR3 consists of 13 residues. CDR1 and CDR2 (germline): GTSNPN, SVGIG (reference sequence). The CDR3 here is CAWSSSGSQPQHF. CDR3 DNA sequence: TGTGCCTGGAGTTCCTCCGGTAGTCAGCCCCAGCATTTT. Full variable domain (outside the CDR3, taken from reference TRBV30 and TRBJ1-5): SQTIHQWPATLVQPVGSPLSLECTVEGTSNPNLYWYRQAAGRGLQLLFYSVGIGQISSEVPQNLSASRPQDRQFILSSKKLLLSDSGFYLCAWSSSGSQPQHFGDGTRLSIL.

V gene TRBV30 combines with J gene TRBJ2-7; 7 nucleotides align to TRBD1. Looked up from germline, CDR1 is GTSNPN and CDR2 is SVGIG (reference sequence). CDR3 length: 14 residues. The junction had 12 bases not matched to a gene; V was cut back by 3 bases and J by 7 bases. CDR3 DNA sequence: TGTGCCTGGAGCGGCCCGGGACAGCGCCTGGAGCAGTACTTC. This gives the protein CAWSGPGQRLEQYF.

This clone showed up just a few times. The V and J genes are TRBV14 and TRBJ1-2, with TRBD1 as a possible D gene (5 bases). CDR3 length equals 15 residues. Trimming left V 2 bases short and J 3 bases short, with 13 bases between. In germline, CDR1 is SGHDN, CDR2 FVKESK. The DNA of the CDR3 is TGTGCCAGCAGCCAACCCAGGGAGGGCCACTATGGCTACACCTTC. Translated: CASSQPREGHYGYTF.

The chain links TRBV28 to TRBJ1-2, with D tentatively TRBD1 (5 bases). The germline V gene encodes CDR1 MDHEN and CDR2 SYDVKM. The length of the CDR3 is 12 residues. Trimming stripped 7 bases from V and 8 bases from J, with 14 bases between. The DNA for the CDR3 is TGTGCCAGCAACCAGGGCGTATGGGGCTACACCTTC. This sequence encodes CASNQGVWGYTF.

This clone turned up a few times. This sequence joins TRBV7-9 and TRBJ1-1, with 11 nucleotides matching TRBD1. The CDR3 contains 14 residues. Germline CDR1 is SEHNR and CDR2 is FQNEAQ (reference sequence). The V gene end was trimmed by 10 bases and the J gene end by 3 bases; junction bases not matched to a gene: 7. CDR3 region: CATQAGQGDTEAFF. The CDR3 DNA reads TGTGCCACCCAGGCGGGACAGGGGGACACTGAAGCTTTCTTT.

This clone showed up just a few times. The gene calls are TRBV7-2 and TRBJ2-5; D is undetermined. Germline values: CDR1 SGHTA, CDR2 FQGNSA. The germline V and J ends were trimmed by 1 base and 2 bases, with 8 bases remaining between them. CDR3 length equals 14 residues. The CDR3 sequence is CASSLGARQETQYF. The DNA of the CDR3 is TGTGCCAGCAGCTTAGGAGCACGACAAGAGACCCAGTACTTC.

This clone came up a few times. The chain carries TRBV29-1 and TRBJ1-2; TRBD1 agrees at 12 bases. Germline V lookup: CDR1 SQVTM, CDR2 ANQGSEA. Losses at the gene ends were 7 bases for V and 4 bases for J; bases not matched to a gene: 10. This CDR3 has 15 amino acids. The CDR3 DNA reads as TGCAGCGCCTACCGGGACAGGGGGCGTAGCTATGGCTACACCTTC. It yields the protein CSAYRDRGRSYGYTF.

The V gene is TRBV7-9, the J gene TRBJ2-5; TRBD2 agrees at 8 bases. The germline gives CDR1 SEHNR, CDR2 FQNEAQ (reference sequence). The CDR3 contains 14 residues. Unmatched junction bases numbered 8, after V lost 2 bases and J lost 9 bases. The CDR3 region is CASSLTGGALAQYF. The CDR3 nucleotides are TGTGCCAGCAGCTTAACCGGGGGGGCCCTGGCCCAGTACTTC.

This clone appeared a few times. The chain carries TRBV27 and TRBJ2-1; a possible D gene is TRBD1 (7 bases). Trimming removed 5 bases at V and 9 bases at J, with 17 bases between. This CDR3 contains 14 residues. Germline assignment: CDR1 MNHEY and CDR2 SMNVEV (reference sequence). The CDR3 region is CASSTFGTAGEQFF. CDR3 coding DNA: TGTGCCAGCAGTACATTCGGGACAGCGGGTGAGCAGTTCTTC.

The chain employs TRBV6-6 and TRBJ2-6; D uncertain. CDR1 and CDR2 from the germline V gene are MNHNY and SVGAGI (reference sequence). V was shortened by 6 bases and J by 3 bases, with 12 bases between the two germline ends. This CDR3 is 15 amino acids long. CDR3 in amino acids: CASSVEFGGANVLTF. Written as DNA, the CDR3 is TGTGCCAGCAGCGTGGAGTTTGGTGGGGCCAACGTCCTGACTTTC.

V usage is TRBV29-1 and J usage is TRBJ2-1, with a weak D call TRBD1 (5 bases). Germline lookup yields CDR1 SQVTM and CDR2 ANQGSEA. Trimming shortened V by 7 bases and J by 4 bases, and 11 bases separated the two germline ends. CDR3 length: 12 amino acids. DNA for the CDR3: TGCAGCGCCGGAACAGGATACAATGAGCAGTTCTTC. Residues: CSAGTGYNEQFF.

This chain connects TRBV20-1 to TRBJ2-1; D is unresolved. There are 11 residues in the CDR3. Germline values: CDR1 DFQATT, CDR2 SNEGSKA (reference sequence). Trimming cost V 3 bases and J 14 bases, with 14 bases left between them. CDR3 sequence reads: CSARRALDKFF. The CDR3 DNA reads TGCAGTGCTAGGAGAGCCCTCGATAAGTTCTTC.

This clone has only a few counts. CDR3 nucleotides: TGTGCCTGGAAAAAGCGGGAGTACCAAGAGACCCAGTACTTC. As protein: CAWKKREYQETQYF. The chain employs TRBV30 and TRBJ2-5, with 8 bases identical to TRBD2. This CDR3 contains 14 residues. The germline V gene encodes CDR1 GTSNPN and CDR2 SVGIG (reference sequence). J lost 0 bases, V lost 4 bases, and 4 bases had no gene match.

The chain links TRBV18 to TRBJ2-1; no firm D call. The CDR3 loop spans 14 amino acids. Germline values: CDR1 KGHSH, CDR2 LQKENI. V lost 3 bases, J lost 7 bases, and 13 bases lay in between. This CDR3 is CASSPQIQLNEQFF. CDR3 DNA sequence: TGTGCCAGCTCACCCCAGATACAGCTTAATGAGCAGTTCTTC.

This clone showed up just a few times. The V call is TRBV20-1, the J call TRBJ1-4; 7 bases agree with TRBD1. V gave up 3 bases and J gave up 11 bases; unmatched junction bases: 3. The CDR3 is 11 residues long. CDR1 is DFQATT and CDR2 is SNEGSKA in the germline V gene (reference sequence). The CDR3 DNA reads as TGCAGTGCTAGGATACAGGGGAAACTGTTTTTT. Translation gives CSARIQGKLFF.